The table lists the clone carrying this TCR beta chain with a few counts. The data derive from a study of human T cells and chemical hapten exposure. Study details: Upper-back patches of 0.01% DPC were read at 6 days.

Noted time point: pre-sensitization, week 0. Described treatment: therapeutic diphenylcyclopropenone sensitization with weekly scalp DPC. Via MiXCR, TCRdb re-called the RACE reads, giving one row per CDR3 protein. The data contain more than 250,000 distinct CDR3 sequences, approximately 8.6% of them singletons. Germline CDR1 and CDR2: MNHNY and SVGAGI (reference sequence). The CDR3 has 14 amino acids. V was pared by 2 bases and J by 2 bases, with 7 bases between. This TCR was sampled from a woman aged 40 to 49 with alopecia areata. Some clones in this sample may be carry-over from other donors' samples. This chain uses TRBV6-6 with TRBJ1-5; no definite D call. This sample comprised whole blood, obtained in connection with sensitization to the hapten diphenylcyclopropenone (DPC). For the CDR3, the DNA is TGTGCCAGCAGTTACGACGGGGGCAATCAGCCCCAGCATTTT. This codes for CASSYDGGNQPQHF.